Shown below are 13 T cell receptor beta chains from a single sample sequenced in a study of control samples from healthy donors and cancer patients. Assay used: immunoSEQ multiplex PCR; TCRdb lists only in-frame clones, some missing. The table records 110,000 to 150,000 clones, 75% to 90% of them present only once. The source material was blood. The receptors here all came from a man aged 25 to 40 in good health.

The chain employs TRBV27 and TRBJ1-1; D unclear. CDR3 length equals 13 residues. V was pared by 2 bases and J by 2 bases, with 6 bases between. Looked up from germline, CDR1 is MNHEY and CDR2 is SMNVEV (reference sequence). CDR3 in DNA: TGTGCCAGCAGTTTAAAGTTTAACACTGAAGCTTTCTTT. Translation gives CASSLKFNTEAFF.

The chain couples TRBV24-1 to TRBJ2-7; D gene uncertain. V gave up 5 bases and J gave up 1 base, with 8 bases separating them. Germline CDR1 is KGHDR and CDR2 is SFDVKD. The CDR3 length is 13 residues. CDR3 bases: TGTGCCACCAGTGGCGCAACATCCTACGAGCAGTACTTC. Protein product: CATSGATSYEQYF.

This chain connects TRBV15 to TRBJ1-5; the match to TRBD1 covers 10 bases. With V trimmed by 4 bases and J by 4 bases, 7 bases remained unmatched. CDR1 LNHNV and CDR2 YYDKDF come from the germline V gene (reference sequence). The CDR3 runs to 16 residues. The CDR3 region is CATSTGQGVRNQPQHF. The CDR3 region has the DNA TGTGCCACCAGCACCGGACAGGGGGTCCGGAATCAGCCCCAGCATTTT.

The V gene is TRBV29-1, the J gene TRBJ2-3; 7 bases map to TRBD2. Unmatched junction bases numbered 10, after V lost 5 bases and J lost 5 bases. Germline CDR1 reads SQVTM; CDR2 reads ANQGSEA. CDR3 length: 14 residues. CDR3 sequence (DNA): TGCAGCGTTACCTCCAGCGGGGCCAGAGATACGCAGTATTTT. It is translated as CSVTSSGARDTQYF.

This chain's CDR3 is CSVEEGGGSDTEAFF. The CDR3 DNA reads as TGCAGCGTTGAAGAGGGGGGGGGCTCAGACACTGAAGCTTTCTTT. V is TRBV29-1 and J is TRBJ1-1, with a weak D call TRBD1 (6 bases). The length of the CDR3 is 15 residues. Germline CDR1 SQVTM, CDR2 ANQGSEA. V lost 0 bases and J 3 bases, leaving 14 bases between the germline ends.

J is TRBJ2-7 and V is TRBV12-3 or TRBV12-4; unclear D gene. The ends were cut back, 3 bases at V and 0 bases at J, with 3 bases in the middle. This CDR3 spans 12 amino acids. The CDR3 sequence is CASSFHSYEQYF. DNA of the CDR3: TGTGCCAGCAGTTTCCACTCCTACGAGCAGTACTTC.

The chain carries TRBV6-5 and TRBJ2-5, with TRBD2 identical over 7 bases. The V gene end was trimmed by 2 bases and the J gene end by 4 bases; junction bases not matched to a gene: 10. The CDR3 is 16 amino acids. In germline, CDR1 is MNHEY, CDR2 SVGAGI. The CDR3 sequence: CASSYVAGTPGETQYF. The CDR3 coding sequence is TGTGCCAGCAGTTACGTAGCGGGCACGCCGGGAGAGACCCAGTACTTC.

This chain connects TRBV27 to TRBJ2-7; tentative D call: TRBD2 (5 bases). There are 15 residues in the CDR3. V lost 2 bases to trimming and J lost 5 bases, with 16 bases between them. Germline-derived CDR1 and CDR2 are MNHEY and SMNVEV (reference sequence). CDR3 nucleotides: TGTGCCAGCAGTTTAACTGGTCGAGCGGTCCACGAGCAGTACTTC. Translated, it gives CASSLTGRAVHEQYF.

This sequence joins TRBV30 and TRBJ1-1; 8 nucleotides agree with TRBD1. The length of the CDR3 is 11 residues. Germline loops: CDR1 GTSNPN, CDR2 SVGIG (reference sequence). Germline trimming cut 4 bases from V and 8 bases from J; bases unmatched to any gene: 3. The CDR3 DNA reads TGTGCCTGGACCAGGGACAGGGAAGCTTTCTTT. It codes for CAWTRDREAFF.

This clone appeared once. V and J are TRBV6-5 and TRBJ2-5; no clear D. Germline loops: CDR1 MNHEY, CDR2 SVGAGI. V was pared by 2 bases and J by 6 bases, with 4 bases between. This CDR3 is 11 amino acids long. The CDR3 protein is CASSYKKTQYF. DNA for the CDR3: TGTGCCAGCAGTTACAAGAAGACCCAGTACTTC.

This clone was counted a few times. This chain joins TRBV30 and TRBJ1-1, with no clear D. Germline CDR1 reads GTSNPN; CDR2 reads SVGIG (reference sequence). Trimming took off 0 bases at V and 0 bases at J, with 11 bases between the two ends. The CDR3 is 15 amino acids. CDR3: CAWSVADGVNTEAFF. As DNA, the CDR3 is TGTGCCTGGAGTGTCGCGGACGGAGTGAACACTGAAGCTTTCTTT.

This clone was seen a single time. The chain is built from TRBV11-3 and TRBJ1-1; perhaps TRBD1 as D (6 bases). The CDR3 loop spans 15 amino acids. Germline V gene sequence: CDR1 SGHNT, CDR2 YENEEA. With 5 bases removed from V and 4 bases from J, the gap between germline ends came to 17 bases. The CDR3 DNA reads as TGTGCCAGCAGCCTCGGACAGCCGGAGGGCACTGAAGCTTTCTTT. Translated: CASSLGQPEGTEAFF.

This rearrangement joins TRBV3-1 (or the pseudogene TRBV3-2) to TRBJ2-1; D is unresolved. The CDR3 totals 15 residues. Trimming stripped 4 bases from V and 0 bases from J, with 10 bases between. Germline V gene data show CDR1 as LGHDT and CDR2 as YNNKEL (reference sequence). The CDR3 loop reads CASSRSPASYNEQFF. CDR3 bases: TGTGCCAGCAGCCGTTCCCCCGCCTCCTACAATGAGCAGTTCTTC.